This passage covers 23 T cell receptor beta chains from one sample sequenced in a study of CD8+CD57+ T cells in acquired aplastic anemia. For CDR3 and TCR beta VDJ profiling, genomic DNA was the template used. TCRdb analysed the reads with MiXCR anew, one entry per CDR3 protein. Of a few hundred thousand distinct CDR3 sequences listed, roughly 68% are singletons. The sequenced sample consisted of sorted CD4+, CD8+, or CD8+CD57+ T cells (not recorded which) from PBMCs. The receptors originated from a human donor in good health, serving as a control.

This clonotype was picked up many times. The chain employs TRBV25-1 and TRBJ2-3, with D tentatively TRBD2 (5 bases). The CDR3 contains 13 residues. From germline, CDR1 is MGHDK and CDR2 SYGVNS. V lost 10 bases and J lost 2, with 13 bases in between. DNA for the CDR3: TGTGCCACCATGGGAGAATACACAGATACGCAGTATTTT. Translating gives CATMGEYTDTQYF.

The chain combines TRBV7-2 with TRBJ1-1; 8 nucleotides align to TRBD1. V dropped 5 bases and J dropped 2; count of bases not matched to a gene: 10. There are 16 residues in the CDR3. In germline, CDR1 is SGHTA, CDR2 FQGNSA. The CDR3, as DNA: TGTGCCAGCAGCCCTGGACAGGGAATACAAAACACTGAAGCTTTCTTT. It codes for CASSPGQGIQNTEAFF.

The genes are TRBV7-2 and TRBJ1-6, with D possibly TRBD1 on 6 matching bases. The CDR3 has 15 residues. Between the trimmed V and J ends, which lost 1 base and 19 bases, there was a span of 23 bases. Germline CDR1 reads SGHTA; CDR2 reads FQGNSA. CDR3 in amino acids: CASSLEGGKTYNEHF. The CDR3 nucleotides read TGTGCCAGCAGCTTAGAGGGGGGAAAGACCTACAATGAGCACTTT. Using reference TRBV7-2 and TRBJ1-6 for the parts outside the CDR3, the full variable domain is GAGVSQSPSNKVTEKGKDVELRCDPISGHTALYWYRQSLGQGLEFLIYFQGNSAPDKSGLPSDRFSAERTGGSVSTLTIQRTQQEDSAVYLCASSLEGGKTYNEHFGNGTRLTVT.

The chain is built from TRBV20-1 and TRBJ2-7, with 7 bases identical to TRBD1. This CDR3 is built from 13 residues. The V segment lost 4 bases and the J segment 10 bases; nucleotides outside the gene matches: 13. Germline CDR1 reads DFQATT; CDR2 reads SNEGSKA (reference sequence). The CDR3 region is CSAIRDSTSPQYF. In nucleotides, the CDR3 is TGCAGTGCTATTCGGGACAGTACGTCTCCTCAGTACTTC.

The chain employs TRBV11-2 and TRBJ2-2; D is ambiguous. The CDR3 sequence is 13 residues long. With 5 bases removed from V and 7 bases from J, the gap between germline ends came to 11 bases. CDR1 and CDR2 from the germline V gene are SGHAT and FQNNGV. The CDR3 sequence: CASSQRPGGELFF. In DNA, the CDR3 is TGTGCCAGCAGCCAACGCCCAGGCGGGGAGCTGTTTTTT.

The chain has TRBV24-1 and TRBJ2-1, with D perhaps being TRBD1 or TRBD2 (5 bases each). This CDR3 spans 12 amino acids. CDR1 is KGHDR, CDR2 SFDVKD, per germline. The CDR3 coding sequence is TGTGTGGGACCACCAGTGGTAGGGGAGCAGTTCTTC. As protein: CVGPPVVGEQFF.

The chain uses TRBV20-1 and TRBJ1-1, with a tentative D call TRBD1 (5 bases). The CDR3 totals 15 residues. V lost 1 base and J 5 bases, leaving 17 bases between the germline ends. Germline lookup yields CDR1 DFQATT and CDR2 SNEGSKA (reference sequence). The CDR3 spells CSARGLRARATEAFF. The CDR3, as DNA: TGCAGTGCTAGAGGGCTCAGGGCTAGGGCGACTGAAGCTTTCTTT.

This clonotype occurred many times. This chain links TRBV2 with TRBJ1-2, with D maybe TRBD1 (6 bases). Trimming removed 6 bases from V and 4 bases from J, with 15 bases in between. CDR3 length: 14 residues. Germline-derived CDR1 and CDR2 are SNHLY and FYNNEI. The CDR3 DNA is TGTGCCAGCAGCAACAGGGAGTACGGCTATGGCTACACCTTC. Residues: CASSNREYGYGYTF.

The count of this clonotype is one. The chain carries TRBV7-2 and TRBJ1-6; D gene ambiguous. Trimming removed 5 bases from V and 5 bases from J, with 10 bases in between. CDR3 length: 14 amino acids. Germline CDR1 and CDR2: SGHTA and FQGNSA. CDR3 bases: TGTGCCAGCAGCACCAGAGTAGATAATTCACCCCTCCACTTT. Translation gives CASSTRVDNSPLHF.

This clonotype was seen repeatedly, ten times or more. V gene TRBV5-4 combines with J gene TRBJ2-1; 8 bases align to TRBD1. This CDR3 has 17 residues. In germline, CDR1 is SGHNT, CDR2 YYREEE (reference sequence). V lost 4 bases and J lost 1; bases outside the gene matches: 10. CDR3 coding DNA: TGTGCCAGCAGCCCCGGGACAGGACGCATTTCCTACAATGAGCAGTTCTTC. This encodes CASSPGTGRISYNEQFF. Filled out from reference TRBV5-4 and TRBJ2-1, the complete variable domain reads ETGVTQSPTHLIKTRGQQVTLRCSSQSGHNTVSWYQQALGQGPQFIFQYYREEENGRGNFPPRFSGLQFPNYSSELNVNALELDDSALYLCASSPGTGRISYNEQFFGPGTRLTVL.

The chain combines TRBV9 with TRBJ2-5; 10 bases are a match to TRBD2. The V gene's germline CDR1 is SGDLS and CDR2 YYNGEE. This CDR3 is 17 amino acids long. J gave up 5 bases and V 0 bases, and 10 bases lay outside the gene matches. The CDR3 nucleotides are TGTGCCAGCAGCGTAGTCAGTCTAGCGGGGGCGGGTGAGACCCAGTACTTC. Translating it yields CASSVVSLAGAGETQYF.

This chain connects TRBV6-4 to TRBJ2-3, with D perhaps TRBD2 (6 bases). The CDR3 is 12 residues long. Germline V gene lookup returns CDR1 MRHNA and CDR2 SNTAGT. V lost 5 bases and J 5 bases, leaving 8 bases between the germline ends. CDR3 sequence (DNA): TGTGCCAGCAGTCAGGGACTAGATACGCAGTATTTT. This sequence encodes CASSQGLDTQYF.

The V call is TRBV20-1, the J call TRBJ1-2; D possibly corresponds to TRBD1 (5 bases). The CDR3 totals 13 residues. Trimming left V 4 bases short and J 6 bases short, with 15 bases between. Germline CDR1 is DFQATT and CDR2 is SNEGSKA (reference sequence). This CDR3 reads CSAKVRGWDGYTF. In DNA form, the CDR3 reads TGCAGTGCTAAAGTACGGGGGTGGGATGGCTACACCTTC.

This chain uses TRBV7-2 with TRBJ1-1; D may be TRBD1 (5 bases). The CDR3 has 18 residues. The ends were cut back, 1 base at V and 3 bases at J, with 21 bases in the middle. Germline CDR1 is SGHTA and CDR2 is FQGNSA. The CDR3, as DNA: TGTGCCAGCAGCTTAGGTCAGGGCGGTACGAAGGGGCACACTGAAGCTTTCTTT. Its translation is CASSLGQGGTKGHTEAFF. The full variable domain, in which reference TRBV7-2 and TRBJ1-1 provide the parts outside the CDR3, is GAGVSQSPSNKVTEKGKDVELRCDPISGHTALYWYRQSLGQGLEFLIYFQGNSAPDKSGLPSDRFSAERTGGSVSTLTIQRTQQEDSAVYLCASSLGQGGTKGHTEAFFGQGTRLTVV.

This clonotype came up once. Germline and junction disagree at one end, which may indicate a read error. The chain employs TRBV7-2 and TRBJ2-7; 7 bases are a match to TRBD2. The CDR3 loop spans 17 amino acids. In germline, CDR1 is SGHTA, CDR2 FQGNSA. This CDR3 reads CASSLWDWRGSSYEQYF. The DNA of the CDR3 is TGCGCCAGCAGCCTATGGGACTGGCGGGGGAGCTCCTACGAGCAGTACTTC.

The table lists this clonotype with many counts. The chain uses TRBV30 and TRBJ2-7; D gene uncertain. Per germline, CDR1 GTSNPN and CDR2 SVGIG (reference sequence). Trimming took 3 bases from V and 2 from J, leaving 11 bases between them. The CDR3 has 13 residues. The CDR3 sequence: CAWSSPDPYEQYF. The CDR3 DNA sequence: TGTGCCTGGAGCTCTCCGGACCCCTACGAGCAGTACTTC.

The chain recombines TRBV19 with TRBJ1-5; TRBD1 agrees at 8 bases. Trimming cost V 1 base and J 6 bases; bases outside gene matches: 5. From germline, CDR1 is LNHDA and CDR2 SQIVND (reference sequence). This CDR3 is built from 15 residues. The CDR3 region is CASSIGGQGGQPQHF. Here the CDR3 DNA reads TGTGCCAGTAGTATAGGCGGACAGGGTGGTCAGCCCCAGCATTTT.

For this clonotype: One end of the junction is discordant with germline, which a read error may explain. The chain has TRBV5-8 and TRBJ2-4, with TRBD2 matching 7 bases. The end of the DNA aligns better with TRBJ2-7, so the J call may be wrong. This CDR3 is 13 amino acids long. Germline V CDR1 and CDR2: SGHTS, YDEGEE. DNA for the CDR3: TGCGCCAGCAGCTTGACGGGGGGAGACGAGCAGTACTTC. Amino acid sequence: CASSLTGGDEQYF.

This clonotype was seen just once. The rearrangement uses TRBV2 and TRBJ1-6, with 8 nucleotides matching TRBD1. The CDR3 is 15 residues long. Germline CDR1 is SNHLY and CDR2 is FYNNEI. Losses at the gene ends were 5 bases for V and 18 bases for J; bases not matched to a gene: 18. The CDR3 sequence is CASSPGQGLTYEHHF. In DNA, the CDR3 is TGTGCCAGCAGTCCCGGACAGGGCCTTACCTACGAGCACCACTTT.

This clonotype was detected only once. V is TRBV20-1 and J is TRBJ2-7; possibly TRBD1 or TRBD2 for D (5 bases each). From germline, CDR1 is DFQATT and CDR2 SNEGSKA (reference sequence). This CDR3 has 15 amino acids. V lost 5 bases to trimming and J lost 2 bases, with 19 bases between them. The CDR3 nucleotides are TGCAGTGCTCCACGAGGGGCGGCCACTGCCTACGAGCAGTACTTC. It is translated as CSAPRGAATAYEQYF.

This clonotype was seen ten or more times. The gene calls are TRBV7-2 and TRBJ2-7; 9 nucleotides line up with TRBD1. CDR3 size: 12 residues. Trimming at V came to 5 bases and at J to 6 bases, leaving 2 bases not matched to a gene. Germline loops: CDR1 SGHTA, CDR2 FQGNSA. CDR3 protein: CASSRDRVEQYF. The DNA of the CDR3 is TGTGCCAGCAGCCGGGACAGGGTCGAGCAGTACTTC. Supplemented by reference TRBV7-2 and TRBJ2-7, the full variable domain reads GAGVSQSPSNKVTEKGKDVELRCDPISGHTALYWYRQSLGQGLEFLIYFQGNSAPDKSGLPSDRFSAERTGGSVSTLTIQRTQQEDSAVYLCASSRDRVEQYFGPGTRLTVT.

Notes on this clonotype: Relative to the germline gene, one junction end is altered; a read error may explain this. The chain joins TRBV5-1 to TRBJ2-7; 9 bases are shared with TRBD2. Germline lookup yields CDR1 SGHRS and CDR2 YFSETQ. This CDR3 comprises 15 residues. This chain's CDR3 is CASSLQTSGLYEQYF. In DNA form, the CDR3 reads TGTGCCAGCAGCCTCCAGACTAGCGGCCTCTACGAGCAGTACTTC.

The gene calls are TRBV20-1 and TRBJ1-6; D unclear. Germline V gives CDR1 DFQATT, CDR2 SNEGSKA (reference sequence). CDR3 size: 13 residues. Trimming took 3 bases from V and 8 from J, leaving 11 bases between them. The DNA of the CDR3 is TGCAGTGCTAGTCCGGCGGTGGATTCACCCCTCCACTTT. Encoded protein: CSASPAVDSPLHF.